The 5 T cell receptor beta chains below come from one sample, sequenced in a study of a mutant IDH1 vaccine in newly diagnosed glioma. Produced via immunoSEQ multiplex PCR; TCRdb's table is partial and in-frame only. Here the sample spans about 25,000 clones, roughly two thirds being singletons. Time point described: week 11, during vaccination. The vaccine gave 300 ug of a 20-mer mutant IDH1 peptide subcutaneously per dose. No antigen has been assigned to these receptors. Sample: peripheral blood mononuclear cells (PBMCs), taken from a glioma patient whose treatment included an IDH1 peptide vaccine. These receptors all come from a man aged 18-30 years with glioma. Some clones in this sample may be carry-over from other donors' samples.

The genes are TRBV4-1 and TRBJ1-2; 7 nucleotides line up with TRBD1. Germline-derived CDR1 and CDR2 are MGHRA and YSYEKL. Trimming removed 0 bases from V and 5 bases from J; junction bases left unmatched: 9. CDR3 length equals 16 residues. CDR3 DNA: TGCGCCAGCAGCCAAGATTGGGGACAGTTACTGTATGGCTACACCTTC. This codes for CASSQDWGQLLYGYTF.

The chain uses TRBV12-5 and TRBJ1-5; D gene ambiguous. CDR3 size: 13 residues. Trimming pared 2 bases from V and 6 bases from J, leaving 8 bases between. Germline CDR1 reads LGHNT; CDR2 reads FRNRAP. This CDR3 reads CASGLSSAQPQHF. CDR3 nucleotides: TGTGCTAGTGGTTTGAGTAGCGCTCAGCCCCAGCATTTT.

This chain connects TRBV4-1 to TRBJ1-4; no reliable D call. Germline CDR1 is MGHRA and CDR2 is YSYEKL. V dropped 0 bases and J dropped 16 bases, with 15 bases sitting between them. The CDR3 is 13 amino acids. CDR3 nucleotide sequence: TGCGCCAGCAGCCAAGACTGGAACGGTCGGCGGTTTTTT. Translating it yields CASSQDWNGRRFF.

The chain has TRBV20-1 and TRBJ1-1; TRBD1 is a possible D gene (5 bases). The CDR3 length is 11 residues. Germline V gene data show CDR1 as DFQATT and CDR2 as SNEGSKA (reference sequence). The ends were cut back, 6 bases at V and 1 base at J, with 6 bases in the middle. The CDR3, as DNA: TGCAGTGCCGGGGGGAACACTGAAGCTTTCTTT. It encodes CSAGGNTEAFF.

The chain links TRBV29-1 to TRBJ2-7; D is ambiguous. CDR3 size: 12 residues. Germline CDR1 reads SQVTM; CDR2 reads ANQGSEA. With 3 bases removed from V and 0 bases from J, the gap between germline ends came to 6 bases. The CDR3 sequence: CSVDVGSYEQYF. The CDR3 DNA sequence: TGCAGCGTTGATGTAGGCTCCTACGAGCAGTACTTC.